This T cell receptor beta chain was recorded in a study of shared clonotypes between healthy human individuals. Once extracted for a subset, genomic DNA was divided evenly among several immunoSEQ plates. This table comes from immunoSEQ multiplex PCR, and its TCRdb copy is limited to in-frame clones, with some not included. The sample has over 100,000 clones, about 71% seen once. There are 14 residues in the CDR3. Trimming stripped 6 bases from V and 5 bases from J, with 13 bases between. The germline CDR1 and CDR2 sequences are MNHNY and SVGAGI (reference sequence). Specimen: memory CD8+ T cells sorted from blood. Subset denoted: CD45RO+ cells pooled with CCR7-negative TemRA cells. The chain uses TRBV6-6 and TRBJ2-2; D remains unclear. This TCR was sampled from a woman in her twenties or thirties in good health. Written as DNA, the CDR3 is TGTGCCAGCAGAGGCAGAACCGAAACCGGGGAGCTGTTTTTT. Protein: CASRGRTETGELFF.